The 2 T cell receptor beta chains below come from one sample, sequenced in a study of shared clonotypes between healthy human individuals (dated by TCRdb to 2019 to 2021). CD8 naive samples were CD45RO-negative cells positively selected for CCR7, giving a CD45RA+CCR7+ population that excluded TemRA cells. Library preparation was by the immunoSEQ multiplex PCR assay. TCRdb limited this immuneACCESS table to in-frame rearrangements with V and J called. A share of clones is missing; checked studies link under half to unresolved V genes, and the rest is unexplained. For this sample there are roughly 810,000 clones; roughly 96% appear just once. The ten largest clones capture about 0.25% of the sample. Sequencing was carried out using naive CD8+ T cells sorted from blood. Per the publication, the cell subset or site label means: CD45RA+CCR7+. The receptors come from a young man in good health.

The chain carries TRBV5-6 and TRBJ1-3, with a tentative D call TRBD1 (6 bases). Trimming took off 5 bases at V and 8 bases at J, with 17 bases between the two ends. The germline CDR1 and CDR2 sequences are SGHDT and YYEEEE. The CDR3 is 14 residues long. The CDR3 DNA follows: TGTGCCAGCAGTACTCAGGGGAGTAGGGACACCATATATTTT. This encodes CASSTQGSRDTIYF.

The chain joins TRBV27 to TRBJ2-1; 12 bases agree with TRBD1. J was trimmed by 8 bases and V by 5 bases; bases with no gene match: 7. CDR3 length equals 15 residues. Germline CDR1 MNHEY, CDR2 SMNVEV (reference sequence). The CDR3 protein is CASSDGTGGLDEQFF. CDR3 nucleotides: TGTGCCAGCAGTGACGGGACAGGGGGCTTGGATGAGCAGTTCTTC.